One sample yielded the 26 T cell receptor beta chains listed below, sequenced in a study of cytomegalovirus exposure and HLA in healthy donors. Vbeta (60) and Jbeta (13) primers were used in the PCR. This table comes from immunoSEQ multiplex PCR, and its TCRdb copy is limited to in-frame clones, with some not included. The sample contains approximately 120,000 clones, about 10% of which appear only once. Material for sequencing was PBMCs. The receptor source for this set is a young woman in good health and CMV-seropositive.

In DNA, the CDR3 is TGTGCCATCAGTGAGTTTGTAGGGGCGCCCCAGCATTTT. Its protein product is CAISEFVGAPQHF. J is TRBJ1-5 and V is TRBV10-3, with D perhaps TRBD1 (5 bases). The germline gives CDR1 ENHRY, CDR2 SYGVKD. The V and J ends lost 1 base and 9 bases respectively, with 10 bases between them. This CDR3 has 13 residues.

This clone has a handful of counts. The CDR3 DNA sequence: TGTGCCAGCAGTTACGGAGGGCCCGGCACAGATACGCAGTATTTT. Translation gives CASSYGGPGTDTQYF. The chain carries TRBV6-5 and TRBJ2-3; tentatively, D is TRBD2 (6 bases). This CDR3 contains 15 residues. Germline V gene sequence: CDR1 MNHEY, CDR2 SVGAGI. Trimming took 2 bases from V and 1 from J, leaving 10 bases between them.

The J gene is TRBJ2-7, the V gene TRBV4-1, with 9 bases aligning to TRBD2. Trimming at V came to 1 base and at J to 3 bases, leaving 4 bases not matched to a gene. Germline V gene sequence: CDR1 MGHRA, CDR2 YSYEKL. The CDR3 is 15 amino acids. CDR3 protein: CASSQASGELYEQYF. The CDR3 coding sequence is TGCGCCAGCAGCCAAGCTAGCGGGGAACTCTACGAGCAGTACTTC.

Only a few counts were recorded for this clone. The gene calls are TRBV6-6 and TRBJ1-5; D unclear. The V end was cut by 2 bases, the J end by 0 bases, with 11 bases between. CDR1 and CDR2 from the germline V gene are MNHNY and SVGAGI (reference sequence). This CDR3 comprises 16 residues. CDR3 sequence reads: CASSYRDTDSNQPQHF. The CDR3 coding sequence is TGTGCCAGCAGTTACCGCGACACGGATAGCAATCAGCCCCAGCATTTT.

The CDR3: CASSQDRGNTEAFF. CDR3 DNA: TGTGCCAGCTCACAGGACAGGGGCAACACTGAAGCTTTCTTT. J is TRBJ1-1 and V is TRBV18, with 9 bases that match TRBD1. The germline V gene encodes CDR1 KGHSH and CDR2 LQKENI. The ends lost 4 bases at V and 2 bases at J; junction bases unmatched: 2. This CDR3 has 14 residues.

This rearrangement joins TRBV19 to TRBJ2-5, with 7 bases that match TRBD2. Germline CDR1 reads LNHDA; CDR2 reads SQIVND (reference sequence). Unmatched junction bases numbered 9, after V lost 5 bases and J lost 9 bases. The CDR3 length is 13 residues. CDR3 sequence: CASSSGGRVAQYF. Written as DNA, the CDR3 is TGTGCCAGTAGTTCCGGGGGGAGGGTAGCCCAGTACTTC.

This clone was counted a few times. The chain carries TRBV28 and TRBJ1-2; 7 bases agree with TRBD1. This CDR3 contains 14 residues. Germline CDR1 is MDHEN and CDR2 is SYDVKM. After removal of 3 bases from V and 5 bases from J, the junction contained 6 bases not matched to a gene. The CDR3 is CASSFGTAYYGYTF. The CDR3 DNA follows: TGTGCCAGCAGTTTTGGGACAGCTTATTATGGCTACACCTTC.

J is TRBJ1-6 and V is TRBV7-8; TRBD1 is a possible D gene (6 bases). This CDR3 contains 15 residues. Germline assignment: CDR1 SGHVS and CDR2 FQNEAQ. Trimming cost V 4 bases and J 7 bases, with 14 bases left between them. CDR3: CASSSQDRGNSPLHF. The CDR3 bases are TGTGCCAGCAGCTCACAGGATAGGGGGAATTCACCCCTCCACTTT. Full variable domain (rest looked up from reference TRBV7-8 and TRBJ1-6): GAGVSQSPRYKVAKRGQDVALRCDPISGHVSLFWYQQALGQGPEFLTYFQNEAQLDKSGLPSDRFFAERPEGSVSTLKIQRTQQEDSAVYLCASSSQDRGNSPLHFGNGTRLTVT.

The genes are TRBV2 and TRBJ2-2; 11 bases align to TRBD2. Germline lookup yields CDR1 SNHLY and CDR2 FYNNEI. The CDR3 spans 17 residues. V was pared by 8 bases and J by 7 bases, with 15 bases of the junction left unmatched. CDR3 amino acids: CASRLYSSGRTGGELFF. The CDR3 DNA sequence: TGTGCCAGCCGCCTGTACTCTAGCGGGAGGACCGGCGGGGAGCTGTTTTTT.

This clone was detected only a few times. The chain employs TRBV15 and TRBJ2-5; 8 bases agree with TRBD1. The germline gives CDR1 LNHNV, CDR2 YYDKDF (reference sequence). J gave up 8 bases and V 0 bases, and 17 bases lay outside the gene matches. The CDR3 contains 18 residues. The CDR3 reads CATSRDTSGTGFYITQYF. CDR3 DNA sequence: TGTGCCACCAGCAGAGATACGTCAGGGACAGGTTTCTATATCACCCAGTACTTC.

The V and J genes are TRBV19 and TRBJ1-3; tentatively, D is TRBD1 (6 bases). Per germline, CDR1 LNHDA and CDR2 SQIVND (reference sequence). The CDR3 spans 15 residues. The ends were cut back, 3 bases at V and 0 bases at J, with 9 bases in the middle. The CDR3 bases are TGTGCCAGTAGTATGGGGGCCATCTCTGGAAACACCATATATTTT. Translating it yields CASSMGAISGNTIYF.

This clone was recorded a few times. J is TRBJ1-2 and V is TRBV6-6; D might be TRBD1 (5 bases). V lost 5 bases to trimming and J lost 6 bases, with 13 bases between them. Germline assignment: CDR1 MNHNY and CDR2 SVGAGI (reference sequence). The CDR3 extends over 13 amino acids. CDR3 sequence: CASSHLAGDGYTF. CDR3 bases: TGTGCCAGCAGTCACCTGGCGGGGGATGGCTACACCTTC.

The chain recombines TRBV30 with TRBJ1-1; TRBD1 is a possible D gene (6 bases). Germline V gene lookup returns CDR1 GTSNPN and CDR2 SVGIG (reference sequence). Trimming shortened V by 5 bases and J by 8 bases, and 15 bases separated the two germline ends. CDR3 length: 12 amino acids. In nucleotides, the CDR3 is TGTGCCTGGGACAGATGGGGACAAGAAGCTTTCTTT. Translated: CAWDRWGQEAFF.

This clone was found many times. This chain links TRBV6-6 with TRBJ1-2; 10 bases line up with TRBD1. The germline gives CDR1 MNHNY, CDR2 SVGAGI (reference sequence). Trimming took 6 bases from V and 4 from J; bases not matched to a gene: 8. The CDR3 has 15 amino acids. The CDR3 DNA reads as TGTGCCAGCAGCCTATCGACAGGGGGCATCTATGGCTACACCTTC. Protein sequence: CASSLSTGGIYGYTF.

This clone was counted a few times. CDR3 sequence (DNA): TGCGCCAGCAGCCAAGCGGCGGGATCCCCCTACAATGAGCAGTTCTTC. Translating gives CASSQAAGSPYNEQFF. The rearrangement uses TRBV4-1 and TRBJ2-1; a weak D match, TRBD2 (6 bases). The germline CDR1 and CDR2 sequences are MGHRA and YSYEKL. V lost 1 base, J lost 2 bases, and 12 bases lay in between. The CDR3 runs 16 residues.

The chain combines TRBV27 with TRBJ1-2; D might be TRBD1 (5 bases). From germline, CDR1 is MNHEY and CDR2 SMNVEV (reference sequence). V was pared by 11 bases and J by 4 bases, with 17 bases between. There are 13 residues in the CDR3. The CDR3: CAVGRGAPYGYTF. In DNA, the CDR3 is TGTGCCGTTGGGAGGGGCGCCCCCTATGGCTACACCTTC.

This clone has only a few counts. CDR3 in amino acids: CSARIAGSGYGYTF. In DNA, the CDR3 is TGCAGCGCTCGAATCGCAGGGTCTGGCTATGGCTACACCTTC. The chain couples TRBV29-1 to TRBJ1-2, with D possibly matching TRBD1 (5 bases). V lost 7 bases to trimming and J lost 4 bases, with 19 bases between them. The CDR3 sequence is 14 residues long. The germline CDR1 and CDR2 sequences are SQVTM and ANQGSEA. Together with reference TRBV29-1 and TRBJ1-2, the CDR3 gives the full variable domain: SAVISQKPSRDICQRGTSLTIQCQVDSQVTMMFWYRQQPGQSLTLIATANQGSEATYESGFVIDKFPISRPNLTFSTLTVSNMSPEDSSIYLCSARIAGSGYGYTFGSGTRLTVV.

The chain is built from TRBV10-3 and TRBJ2-1; D is undetermined. V was cut by 0 bases and J by 3 bases, with 6 bases left in between. The CDR3 contains 14 residues. Germline V CDR1 and CDR2: ENHRY, SYGVKD. The CDR3 sequence: CAISESLDYNEQFF. In nucleotides, the CDR3 is TGTGCCATCAGTGAGTCTTTAGACTACAATGAGCAGTTCTTC.

This clone has a handful of counts. The genes are TRBV19 and TRBJ2-2; D perhaps matches TRBD2 (6 bases). There are 14 residues in the CDR3. Germline CDR1 is LNHDA and CDR2 is SQIVND (reference sequence). V gave up 5 bases and J gave up 1 base, with 8 bases separating them. The CDR3 region has the DNA TGTGCCAGTAGTCCGCGGGAGAACACCGGGGAGCTGTTTTTT. Translating it yields CASSPRENTGELFF. The variable domain in full, with the rest retrieved from reference TRBV19 and TRBJ2-2, is DGGITQSPKYLFRKEGQNVTLSCEQNLNHDAMYWYRQDPGQGLRLIYYSQIVNDFQKGDIAEGYSVSREKKESFPLTVTSAQKNPTAFYLCASSPRENTGELFFGEGSRLTVL.

The rearrangement links TRBV7-9 to TRBJ2-3; 7 bases line up with TRBD2. CDR3 length: 15 amino acids. V lost 5 bases and J lost 0; bases outside the gene matches: 5. Germline values: CDR1 SEHNR, CDR2 FQNEAQ (reference sequence). The CDR3 reads CASSKRDSSTDTQYF. The CDR3 bases are TGTGCCAGCAGCAAGCGGGATTCGAGCACAGATACGCAGTATTTT.

The gene calls are TRBV9 and TRBJ1-2; maybe TRBD1 (6 bases). Germline values: CDR1 SGDLS, CDR2 YYNGEE. V lost 3 bases, J lost 7 bases, and 7 bases lay in between. The CDR3 totals 11 residues. This CDR3 is CASSEGGGYTF. CDR3 coding DNA: TGTGCCAGCAGCGAAGGGGGTGGCTACACCTTC.

The chain combines TRBV27 with TRBJ1-2; the D gene is possibly TRBD1 (5 bases). Trimming removed 8 bases at V and 8 bases at J, with 21 bases between. CDR1 and CDR2 from the germline V gene are MNHEY and SMNVEV (reference sequence). This CDR3 has 14 amino acids. The CDR3: CASGPSGAGWGYTF. DNA for the CDR3: TGTGCCAGCGGTCCTAGCGGGGCAGGGTGGGGCTACACCTTC.

This clone was counted a few times. The V and J genes are TRBV5-6 and TRBJ2-1; perhaps TRBD2 as D (5 bases). The CDR3 runs to 14 residues. V lost 2 bases and J 6 bases, leaving 12 bases between the germline ends. Germline V CDR1 and CDR2: SGHDT, YYEEEE. This CDR3 reads CASSFGLSGNEQFF. For the CDR3, the DNA is TGTGCCAGCAGCTTCGGACTTTCCGGCAATGAGCAGTTCTTC.

The sample holds a few counts of this clone. The V call is TRBV6-1, the J call TRBJ2-7; possible D gene TRBD1, 7 bases. CDR1 is MNHNS, CDR2 SASEGT, per germline. V was pared by 6 bases and J by 2 bases, with 14 bases between. This CDR3 comprises 14 residues. For the CDR3, the DNA is TGTGCCAGCAGCCTACGGGGGACAGCCTACGAGCAGTACTTC. Its protein product is CASSLRGTAYEQYF.

The V and J genes are TRBV30 and TRBJ1-2, with TRBD1 matching over 7 bases. CDR3 length: 12 residues. Germline CDR1 GTSNPN, CDR2 SVGIG (reference sequence). V lost 4 bases, J lost 5 bases, and 4 bases stayed unmatched. The CDR3 reads CAWTGGPYGYTF. CDR3 bases: TGTGCCTGGACAGGGGGGCCGTATGGCTACACCTTC.

The rearrangement joins TRBV5-1 to TRBJ2-1; 13 nucleotides match TRBD2. The V segment lost 7 bases and the J segment 7 bases; nucleotides outside the gene matches: 14. CDR1 and CDR2 from the germline V gene are SGHRS and YFSETQ. This CDR3 has 17 amino acids. The CDR3 bases are TGCGCCAGCCGGACCGGACTAGCGGGAGTCCGAGTGAATGAGCAGTTCTTC. This translates into CASRTGLAGVRVNEQFF. The full variable domain, with the rest looked up from reference TRBV5-1 and TRBJ2-1, is KAGVTQTPRYLIKTRGQQVTLSCSPISGHRSVSWYQQTPGQGLQFLFEYFSETQRNKGNFPGRFSGRQFSNSRSEMNVSTLELGDSALYLCASRTGLAGVRVNEQFFGPGTRLTVL.